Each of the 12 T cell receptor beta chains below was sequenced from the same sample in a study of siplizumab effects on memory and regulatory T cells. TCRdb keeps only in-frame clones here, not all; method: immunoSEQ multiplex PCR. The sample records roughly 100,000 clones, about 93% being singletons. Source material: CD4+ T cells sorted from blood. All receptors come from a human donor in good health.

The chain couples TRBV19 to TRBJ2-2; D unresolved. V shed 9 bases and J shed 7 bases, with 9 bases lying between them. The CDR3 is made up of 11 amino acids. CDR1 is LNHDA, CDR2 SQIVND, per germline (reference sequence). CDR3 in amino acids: CASYSSGELFF. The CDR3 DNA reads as TGTGCCAGCTATTCTAGCGGGGAGCTGTTTTTT.

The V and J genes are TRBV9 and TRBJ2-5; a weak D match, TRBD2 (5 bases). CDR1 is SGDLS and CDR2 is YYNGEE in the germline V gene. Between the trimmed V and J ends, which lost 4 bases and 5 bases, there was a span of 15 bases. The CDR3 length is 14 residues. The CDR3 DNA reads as TGTGCCAGCAGCCTCTCTGGCGGGCGGGAGACCCAGTACTTC. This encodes CASSLSGGRETQYF.

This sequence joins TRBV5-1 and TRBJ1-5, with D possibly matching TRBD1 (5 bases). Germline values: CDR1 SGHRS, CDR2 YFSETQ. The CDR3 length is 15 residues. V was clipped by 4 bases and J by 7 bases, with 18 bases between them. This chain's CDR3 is CASSPLGGGSQPQHF. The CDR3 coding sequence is TGCGCCAGCAGCCCGCTTGGCGGGGGTAGCCAGCCCCAGCATTTT. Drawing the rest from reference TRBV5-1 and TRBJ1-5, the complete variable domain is KAGVTQTPRYLIKTRGQQVTLSCSPISGHRSVSWYQQTPGQGLQFLFEYFSETQRNKGNFPGRFSGRQFSNSRSEMNVSTLELGDSALYLCASSPLGGGSQPQHFGDGTRLSIL.

The CDR3 loop reads CASSEATGDSPLHF. CDR3 coding DNA: TGTGCCAGCAGTGAAGCAACGGGGGATTCACCCCTCCACTTT. The chain carries TRBV6-1 and TRBJ1-6, with D tentatively TRBD1 (5 bases). V was trimmed by 0 bases and J by 8 bases, leaving 8 bases between them. Germline V lookup: CDR1 MNHNS, CDR2 SASEGT. The CDR3 is 14 residues long.

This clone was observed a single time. Here the CDR3 DNA reads TGCGCCAGCAGCCAAGCCCCCGGATCCTACGAGCAGTACTTC. Its protein product is CASSQAPGSYEQYF. The chain uses TRBV4-1 and TRBJ2-7; D is unclear. CDR3 length: 14 amino acids. Trimming cost V 1 base and J 1 base, with 8 bases left between them. The germline CDR1 and CDR2 sequences are MGHRA and YSYEKL.

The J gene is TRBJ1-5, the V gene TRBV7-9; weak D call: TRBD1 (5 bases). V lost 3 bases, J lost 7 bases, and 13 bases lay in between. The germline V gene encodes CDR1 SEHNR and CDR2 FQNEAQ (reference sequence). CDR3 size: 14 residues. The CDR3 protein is CASSFQGESQPQHF. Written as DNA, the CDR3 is TGTGCCAGCAGCTTTCAGGGTGAAAGCCAGCCCCAGCATTTT.

DNA of the CDR3: TGCGCCAGCAGCCAAACACCCTTCCCCAATCAAGAGACCCAGTACTTC. It yields the protein CASSQTPFPNQETQYF. The chain couples TRBV4-1 to TRBJ2-5, with D unclear. There are 16 residues in the CDR3. Germline loops: CDR1 MGHRA, CDR2 YSYEKL. V shed 2 bases and J shed 2 bases, with 15 bases lying between them.

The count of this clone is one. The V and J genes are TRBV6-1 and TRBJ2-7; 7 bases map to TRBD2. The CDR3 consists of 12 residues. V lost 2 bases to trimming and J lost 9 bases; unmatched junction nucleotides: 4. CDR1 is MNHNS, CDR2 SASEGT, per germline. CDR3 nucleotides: TGTGCCAGCAGTGAAATCGGCGGGAGGCAGTACTTC. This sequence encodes CASSEIGGRQYF.

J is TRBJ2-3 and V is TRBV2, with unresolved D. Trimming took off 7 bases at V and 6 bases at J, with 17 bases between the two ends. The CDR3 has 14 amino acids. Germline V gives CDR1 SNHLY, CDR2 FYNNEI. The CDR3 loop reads CASKAAGVIDTQYF. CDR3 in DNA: TGTGCCAGCAAGGCGGCAGGAGTCATCGATACGCAGTATTTT.

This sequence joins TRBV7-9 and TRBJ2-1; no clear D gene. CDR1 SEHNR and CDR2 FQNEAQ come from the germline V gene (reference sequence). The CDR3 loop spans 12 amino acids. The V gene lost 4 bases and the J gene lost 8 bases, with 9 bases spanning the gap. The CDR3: CASSSPRDEQFF. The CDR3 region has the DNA TGTGCCAGCAGCTCCCCACGGGATGAGCAGTTCTTC. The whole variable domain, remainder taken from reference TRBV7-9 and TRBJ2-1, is DTGVSQNPRHKITKRGQNVTFRCDPISEHNRLYWYRQTLGQGPEFLTYFQNEAQLEKSRLLSDRFSAERPKGSFSTLEIQRTEQGDSAMYLCASSSPRDEQFFGPGTRLTVL.

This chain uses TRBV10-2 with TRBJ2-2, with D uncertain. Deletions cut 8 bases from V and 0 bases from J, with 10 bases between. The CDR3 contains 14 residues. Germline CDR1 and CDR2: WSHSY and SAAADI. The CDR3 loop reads CASEHSANTGELFF. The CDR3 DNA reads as TGCGCCAGCGAGCACAGCGCGAACACCGGGGAGCTGTTTTTT.

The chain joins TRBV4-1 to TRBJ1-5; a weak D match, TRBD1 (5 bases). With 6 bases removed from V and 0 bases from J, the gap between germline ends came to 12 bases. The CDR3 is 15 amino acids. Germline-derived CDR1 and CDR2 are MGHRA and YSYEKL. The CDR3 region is CASSLDRNSNQPQHF. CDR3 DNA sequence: TGCGCCAGCAGTCTTGACAGAAATAGCAATCAGCCCCAGCATTTT.